This record concerns one T cell receptor (beta chain) sequence. These data come from a study of radiation and T cells in renal cell carcinoma. The CDR3 runs to 14 residues. Trimming at V came to 1 base and at J to 4 bases, leaving 3 bases not matched to a gene. Germline V gives CDR1 SEHNR, CDR2 FQNEAQ (reference sequence). TCRdb's table, derived via immunoSEQ multiplex PCR, lists solely in-frame clones and lacks some. The sample has around 94,000 clones, around 88% seen once. Noted time point: baseline pretreatment blood. Treatment meaning: 15 Gy SBRT to primary tumor, nephrectomy 4 weeks later. The V call is TRBV7-9, the J call TRBJ1-2; 7 nucleotides match TRBD1. This TCR was recovered from a man aged 45 to 65 with renal cell carcinoma. The material was blood, obtained from a patient whose treatment included radiotherapy and nephrectomy. The CDR3 protein is CASSLGGDSYGYTF. The CDR3 region has the DNA TGTGCCAGCAGCTTAGGGGGGGACAGCTATGGCTACACCTTC. Using reference TRBV7-9 and TRBJ1-2 for the parts outside the CDR3, the full variable domain is DTGVSQNPRHKITKRGQNVTFRCDPISEHNRLYWYRQTLGQGPEFLTYFQNEAQLEKSRLLSDRFSAERPKGSFSTLEIQRTEQGDSAMYLCASSLGGDSYGYTFGSGTRLTVV.